These T cell receptor beta chains were read from a single sample in a study of cytomegalovirus exposure and HLA in healthy donors. Clones were read by immunoSEQ multiplex PCR, and TCRdb kept only the in-frame ones, dropping some. The sample has around 200,000 clones, around 75% seen once. The sequenced sample consisted of PBMCs. The receptors here all came from a male donor in good health and CMV-seronegative. Both conserved end residues are part of each CDR3. Each record gives: V gene, clone size, J gene, D gene, CDR3 DNA, CDR3 protein. D genes are given only for firm matches. Size is omitted from some rows. Given values are once, few, many or a class for expanded clones.

V: TRBV6-1
size: NA
J: TRBJ2-2
D: TRBD2
DNA: TGTGCCAGCAGCCGAGCGGGAGGGCTTACCGGGGAGCTGTTTTTT
CDR3: CASSRAGGLTGELFF

V: TRBV7-9
size: NA
J: TRBJ1-5
D: NA
DNA: TGTGCCAGCAGCTTAGGCCAGGGAATTAATCAGCCCCAGCATTTT
CDR3: CASSLGQGINQPQHF

V: TRBV27
size: NA
J: TRBJ1-2
D: TRBD1
DNA: TGTGCCAGCAGTTTTGGGACAGGGGGATATGGCTACACCTTC
CDR3: CASSFGTGGYGYTF

V: TRBV28
size: NA
J: TRBJ2-1
D: NA
DNA: TGTGCCAGCAGTTTATTCAGGAGGAACAATGAGCAGTTCTTC
CDR3: CASSLFRRNNEQFF

V: TRBV28
size: NA
J: TRBJ2-7
D: NA
DNA: TGTGCCAGTAAAACAGGGATCCACGAGCAGTACTTC
CDR3: CASKTGIHEQYF

V: TRBV5-4
size: NA
J: TRBJ2-4
D: TRBD1
DNA: TGTGCCAGCAGCTTTGCCGGGACAGGGGGGAACATTCAGTACTTC
CDR3: CASSFAGTGGNIQYF

V: TRBV6-5
size: few
J: TRBJ1-3
D: NA
DNA: TGTGCCAGCAGTTTCAGAGGGGGTTTGCCTGGAAACACCATATATTTT
CDR3: CASSFRGGLPGNTIYF

V: TRBV7-9
size: NA
J: TRBJ2-1
D: TRBD2
DNA: TGTGCCAGCAGCTTGGATCCCGGGACTAGCGGGAGGGGGTACAATGAGCAGTTCTTC
CDR3: CASSLDPGTSGRGYNEQFF

V: TRBV6-5
size: NA
J: TRBJ2-7
D: NA
DNA: TGTGCCAGCAGTTACTCGGACAGCATAAGGGGCGAGCAGTACTTC
CDR3: CASSYSDSIRGEQYF

V: TRBV30
size: NA
J: TRBJ1-6
D: TRBD1
DNA: TGTGCCTGGAGTGTACAGGGGAATTCACCCCTCCACTTT
CDR3: CAWSVQGNSPLHF

V: TRBV6-6
size: NA
J: TRBJ2-1
D: TRBD2
DNA: TGTGCCAGCAGTTACCGCCAGCGGGGGGAAGGCAATGAGCAGTTCTTC
CDR3: CASSYRQRGEGNEQFF

V: TRBV25-1
size: NA
J: TRBJ2-1
D: TRBD1
DNA: TGTGCCAGCAGTGAGACAGGGGACAATGAGCAGTTCTTC
CDR3: CASSETGDNEQFF

V: TRBV28
size: NA
J: TRBJ1-5
D: NA
DNA: TGTGCCAGCAGTCACAGGCCGAATCAGCCCCAGCATTTT
CDR3: CASSHRPNQPQHF

V: TRBV19
size: NA
J: TRBJ2-3
D: NA
DNA: TGTGCCAGTAGTCCTCTCGGCACAGATACGCAGTATTTT
CDR3: CASSPLGTDTQYF

V: TRBV4-1
size: NA
J: TRBJ2-3
D: TRBD2
DNA: TGCGCCAGCAGCCGGCTAGCGGCGGGAGGGCCCAGAACAGATACGCAGTATTTT
CDR3: CASSRLAAGGPRTDTQYF

V: TRBV6-5
size: NA
J: TRBJ2-7
D: NA
DNA: TGTGCCAGCAGGCAACAGGGAGCCTACGAGCAGTACTTC
CDR3: CASRQQGAYEQYF

V: TRBV2
size: NA
J: TRBJ1-4
D: NA
DNA: TGTGCCAGCAAGACATTTGCTAATGAAAAACTGTTTTTT
CDR3: CASKTFANEKLFF

V: TRBV30
size: NA
J: TRBJ1-4
D: NA
DNA: TGTGCCTGGAGTGTACTGGTCGAAAAACTGTTTTTT
CDR3: CAWSVLVEKLFF

V: TRBV9
size: NA
J: TRBJ1-5
D: TRBD1
DNA: TGTGCCAGCAGCGATGCGGGACAGATCAATCAGCCCCAGCATTTT
CDR3: CASSDAGQINQPQHF

V: TRBV28
size: NA
J: TRBJ2-7
D: NA
DNA: TGTGCCAGCAGTTTAAATACCCCGGCTAGCAGATACGAGCAGTACTTC
CDR3: CASSLNTPASRYEQYF

V: TRBV9
size: NA
J: TRBJ2-1
D: TRBD1
DNA: TGTGCCAGCAGCGTACCGGGGGCAGGGGGCGGTGAGCAGTTCTTC
CDR3: CASSVPGAGGGEQFF

V: TRBV25-1
size: NA
J: TRBJ1-3
D: NA
DNA: TGTGCCAGCGAACGGGGGTCTGGAAACACCATATATTTT
CDR3: CASERGSGNTIYF

V: TRBV6-1
size: few
J: TRBJ2-1
D: TRBD2
DNA: TGTGCCAGCAGTTCTTGGACTAGCGAATACAATGAGCAGTTCTTC
CDR3: CASSSWTSEYNEQFF

V: TRBV7-6
size: few
J: TRBJ2-1
D: TRBD2
DNA: TGTGCCAGCAGCTCCTGGACTAGCGGGACATACAATGAGCAGTTCTTC
CDR3: CASSSWTSGTYNEQFF

V: TRBV28
size: once
J: TRBJ1-1
D: TRBD1
DNA: TGTGCCAGCAGCCTAGGACAGGGTGGGACTGAAGCTTTCTTT
CDR3: CASSLGQGGTEAFF

V: TRBV5-1
size: NA
J: TRBJ2-6
D: NA
DNA: TGCGCCAGCAGACTTGGGGCCTCTGGGGCCAACGTCCTGACTTTC
CDR3: CASRLGASGANVLTF

V: TRBV13
size: NA
J: TRBJ1-1
D: TRBD1
DNA: TGTGCCAGCAGCTCCCGGACAGGACGGAACACTGAAGCTTTCTTT
CDR3: CASSSRTGRNTEAFF

V: TRBV28
size: once
J: TRBJ2-3
D: NA
DNA: TGTGCCAGCAGATTAGGGACTCTCGGCACAGATACGCAGTATTTT
CDR3: CASRLGTLGTDTQYF

V: TRBV6-5
size: NA
J: TRBJ1-2
D: TRBD1
DNA: TGTGCCAGCAGGACTACAGGGGTACAAGGCTACACCTTC
CDR3: CASRTTGVQGYTF

V: TRBV6-5
size: NA
J: TRBJ2-1
D: TRBD1
DNA: TGTGCCAGCGCGAAGATTCAGGACAGGGTCCATGAGCAGTTCTTC
CDR3: CASAKIQDRVHEQFF

V: TRBV28
size: NA
J: TRBJ1-5
D: NA
DNA: TGTGCCAGCAGTTTACCAACAGGGAATCAGCCCCAGCATTTT
CDR3: CASSLPTGNQPQHF

V: TRBV30
size: NA
J: TRBJ2-3
D: TRBD2
DNA: TGTGCCTGGAGTGTAGCGGGAGGGCCTAGGAATACGCAGTATTTT
CDR3: CAWSVAGGPRNTQYF

V: TRBV28
size: NA
J: TRBJ2-7
D: TRBD2
DNA: TGTGCCAGCATTGATAGCGGGAGCTCCTACGAGCAGTACTTC
CDR3: CASIDSGSSYEQYF

V: TRBV30
size: NA
J: TRBJ1-6
D: TRBD1
DNA: TGTGCCTGGACCCGTTGGACAGGGACGAATTCACCCCTCCACTTT
CDR3: CAWTRWTGTNSPLHF

V: TRBV7-3
size: NA
J: TRBJ2-2
D: TRBD2
DNA: TGTGCCAGCAGCTCTTTGGGGGGGAGAACCGGGGAGCTGTTTTTT
CDR3: CASSSLGGRTGELFF

V: TRBV6-1
size: NA
J: TRBJ2-6
D: NA
DNA: TGTGCCAGCAGTGACCAGACAGACAGCTCTGGGGCCAACGTCCTGACTTTC
CDR3: CASSDQTDSSGANVLTF

V: TRBV6-4
size: NA
J: TRBJ2-1
D: TRBD2
DNA: TGTGCCAGCAGGCGGGAGGCTTTCTACAATGAGCAGTTCTTC
CDR3: CASRREAFYNEQFF